The clone carrying this TCR beta chain was seen more than once but under ten times. Its target is not known. TCRdb redid the calling of the 5' RACE reads with MiXCR, one entry per CDR3 protein. The repertoire holds some 320,000 distinct CDR3 sequences, with 3.5% to 4.5% as singletons. The data originate from a study of T cells after yellow fever vaccination. The study, taken as a whole, reports: Booster sampling recovered most clones from primary vaccination (approximately 97% CD4, approximately 90% CD8).

This CDR3 contains 13 residues. V shed 4 bases, J shed 5 bases, and the junction held 4 bases outside the gene matches. Germline assignment: CDR1 DFQATT and CDR2 SNEGSKA (reference sequence). The chain combines TRBV20-1 with TRBJ2-2; 7 bases agree with TRBD2. The sequences come from PBMCs, collected 15 days after the yellow fever booster vaccination. The receptor was isolated from a man aged 18 to 29 who received the YFV17D yellow fever vaccine. The CDR3 reads CSATLGGTGELFF. The DNA of the CDR3 is TGCAGTGCTACGCTCGGGGGGACCGGGGAGCTGTTTTTT.